The 17 T cell receptor beta chains listed next were all sequenced from one sample in a study of blood T cells in healthy people across ages. A second PCR of about 6 to 11 cycles used a sample-barcoded 5' primer and a J-beta primer mix. TCRdb analysed the 5' RACE reads with MiXCR anew, one entry per CDR3 protein. The sample includes about 780,000 distinct CDR3 sequences, around 45% of them seen just once. Specimen: blood. These receptors all stem from an elderly man in good health.

This clonotype was detected many times. This chain connects TRBV20-1 to TRBJ2-5, with D perhaps matching TRBD1 or TRBD2 (5 bases each). The CDR3 runs to 13 residues. Trimming removed 5 bases at V and 4 bases at J, with 14 bases between. Looked up from germline, CDR1 is DFQATT and CDR2 is SNEGSKA (reference sequence). CDR3 loop: CSAEHSGRETQYF. As DNA, the CDR3 is TGCAGTGCTGAACATTCAGGGAGAGAGACCCAGTACTTC.

V and J are TRBV11-3 and TRBJ2-3; D is possibly TRBD1 (6 bases). In germline, CDR1 is SGHNT, CDR2 YENEEA. Trimming pared 1 base from V and 10 bases from J, leaving 15 bases between. The CDR3 sequence is 14 residues long. CDR3 coding DNA: TGTGCCAGCAGCTTAGGGGGTGGGGGACAACCGCAGTATTTT. Translation: CASSLGGGGQPQYF.

The rearrangement links TRBV7-9 to TRBJ2-6; D might be TRBD1 or TRBD2, each matching 6 bases. CDR1 and CDR2 (germline): SEHNR, FQNEAQ (reference sequence). The CDR3 length is 18 residues. V was trimmed by 5 bases and J by 0 bases, leaving 17 bases between them. The CDR3, as DNA: TGTGCCAGCAGCACACCAAGGAGGGGGAGCTCTGGGGCCAACGTCCTGACTTTC. It encodes CASSTPRRGSSGANVLTF.

The CDR3 sequence: CATSDPSGLLYNEQFF. Written as DNA, the CDR3 is TGTGCCACCAGTGATCCTAGTGGACTCCTTTACAATGAGCAGTTCTTC. The J gene is TRBJ2-1, the V gene TRBV24-1; TRBD2 might be the D (5 bases). The germline V and J ends were trimmed by 3 bases and 4 bases, with 15 bases remaining between them. Germline CDR1 is KGHDR and CDR2 is SFDVKD. This CDR3 has 16 amino acids.

There are a few counts of this clonotype. V and J are TRBV11-3 and TRBJ2-7; the D gene is possibly TRBD1 (6 bases). The CDR3 length is 14 residues. Germline V gene sequence: CDR1 SGHNT, CDR2 YENEEA. The V end was cut by 4 bases, the J end by 4 bases, with 14 bases between. The CDR3 is CASSSGAASYEQYF. The CDR3 DNA sequence: TGTGCCAGCAGCTCAGGGGCCGCTTCATACGAGCAGTACTTC. Drawing the rest from reference TRBV11-3 and TRBJ2-7, the complete variable domain is EAGVVQSPRYKIIEKKQPVAFWCNPISGHNTLYWYLQNLGQGPELLIRYENEEAVDDSQLPKDRFSAERLKGVDSTLKIQPAELGDSAVYLCASSSGAASYEQYFGPGTRLTVT.

This clonotype was seen only a few times. The chain combines TRBV20-1 with TRBJ2-5; D unclear. The CDR3 sequence is 11 residues long. The germline V and J ends were trimmed by 6 bases and 5 bases, with 10 bases remaining between them. The germline V gene has CDR1 DFQATT and CDR2 SNEGSKA (reference sequence). CDR3 in DNA: TGCAGTGCCAACCGGCGGGAGACCCAGTACTTC. Translated: CSANRRETQYF.

The chain links TRBV28 to TRBJ2-7, with 9 positions matching TRBD2. TRBJ2-5 explains the end of the DNA better; the J call may be wrong. Germline assignment: CDR1 MDHEN and CDR2 SYDVKM. This CDR3 is built from 16 residues. CDR3 loop: CASSLSVAGERETQYF. DNA for the CDR3: TGTGCCAGCAGTTTATCCGTAGCGGGAGAAAGGGAGACCCAGTACTTC.

The chain has TRBV25-1 and TRBJ2-7, with D perhaps TRBD1 or TRBD2 (5 bases each). Trimming took off 3 bases at V and 1 base at J, with 7 bases between the two ends. Germline V gene sequence: CDR1 MGHDK, CDR2 SYGVNS. This CDR3 has 13 amino acids. The CDR3 region has the DNA TGTGCCAGCAGTGATGGGGGTTCCTACGAGCAGTACTTC. It is translated as CASSDGGSYEQYF.

The CDR3 DNA follows: TGTGCCAGCAGTGAGGGGACAGGGGTGGTCAATGAGCAGTACTTC. It yields the protein CASSEGTGVVNEQYF. J is TRBJ2-7 and V is TRBV2; 10 nucleotides align to TRBD1. Germline CDR1 is SNHLY and CDR2 is FYNNEI. The length of the CDR3 is 15 residues. The V and J ends lost 3 bases and 7 bases, in that order; junction bases with no gene match: 9.

This sequence joins TRBV6-2 or TRBV6-3 and TRBJ2-5, with D possibly matching TRBD2 (6 bases). The CDR3 runs to 14 residues. Per germline, CDR1 MNHEY and CDR2 SVGEGT. The germline V and J ends were trimmed by 1 base and 4 bases, with 10 bases remaining between them. As DNA, the CDR3 is TGTGCCAGCAGTTACTTAGCGGAAGGAGAGACCCAGTACTTC. It yields the protein CASSYLAEGETQYF.

This clonotype turned up a few times. The gene calls are TRBV3-1 and TRBJ2-1; 13 bases align to TRBD2. The CDR3 spans 16 residues. Germline CDR1 and CDR2: LGHDT and YNNKEL (reference sequence). With 4 bases clipped from V and 4 bases from J, the junction kept 4 bases outside the gene matches. CDR3 sequence: CASSPRLAGGYNEQFF. As DNA, the CDR3 is TGTGCCAGCAGCCCGCGACTAGCGGGAGGATACAATGAGCAGTTCTTC.

With respect to this clonotype: An end of the junction does not agree with germline; a read error may underlie this. The genes are TRBV15 and TRBJ2-1; D tentatively fits TRBD1 or TRBD2 (5 bases each). Germline CDR1 is LNHNV and CDR2 is YYDKDF (reference sequence). The CDR3 is 17 amino acids. CDR3 residues: CATGRSPGPSSYNEQFF. The CDR3 bases are TGTGCCACCGGCAGAAGTCCGGGACCCAGCTCCTACAATGAGCAGTTCTTC.

The chain carries TRBV4-2 and TRBJ2-5; 7 bases are a match to TRBD2. In germline, CDR1 is LGHNA, CDR2 YNFKEQ. The CDR3 contains 12 residues. This CDR3 reads CGTSGEDNEQYF. CDR3 nucleotide sequence: TGTGGGACCAGCGGGGAAGACAATGAGCAGTACTTC.

This clonotype appeared once. A junction boundary mismatches the germline segment, possibly from a read error. The chain links TRBV28 to TRBJ2-1; 8 positions match TRBD1. The CDR3 is 14 amino acids. In germline, CDR1 is MDHEN, CDR2 SYDVKM. CDR3 sequence (DNA): TGTGCCAGCAGTGTATGGACAGGGCTCGGTGAGCAGTTCTTC. This gives the protein CASSVWTGLGEQFF.

On this clonotype itself: One end of the junction is discordant with germline, which a read error may explain. The J gene is TRBJ2-1, the V gene TRBV7-8; TRBD2 aligns across 10 bases. The CDR3 loop spans 18 amino acids. Germline assignment: CDR1 SGHVS and CDR2 FQNEAQ. The CDR3 nucleotides read TGTGCCAGCAGCTTAGATCCTAGCGGGAGTGACTCCCACAATGAGCAGTTCTTC. This translates into CASSLDPSGSDSHNEQFF. The whole variable domain, remainder taken from reference TRBV7-8 and TRBJ2-1, is GAGVSQSPRYKVAKRGQDVALRCDPISGHVSLFWYQQALGQGPEFLTYFQNEAQLDKSGLPSDRFFAERPEGSVSTLKIQRTQQEDSAVYLCASSLDPSGSDSHNEQFFGPGTRLTVL.

The gene calls are TRBV28 and TRBJ2-1; weak D call: TRBD2 (6 bases). This CDR3 is built from 15 residues. Germline V gene sequence: CDR1 MDHEN, CDR2 SYDVKM. V shed 3 bases and J shed 3 bases, with 12 bases lying between them. CDR3 nucleotides: TGTGCCAGCAGTTTTCATCGGGAGCGCTACAATGAGCAGTTCTTC. This gives the protein CASSFHRERYNEQFF.

The chain carries TRBV19 and TRBJ2-7, with D unclear. The germline gives CDR1 LNHDA, CDR2 SQIVND (reference sequence). The CDR3 has 12 residues. Trimming took 6 bases from V and 7 from J, leaving 13 bases between them. CDR3 in amino acids: CASSQPSDEQYF. CDR3 nucleotides: TGTGCCAGTAGCCAACCATCGGATGAGCAGTACTTC.